One sample yielded the 25 T cell receptor beta chains listed below, sequenced in a study of cytomegalovirus exposure and HLA in healthy donors. Amplification used 60 Vbeta primers and 13 Jbeta primers. Method: immunoSEQ multiplex PCR; TCRdb's copy keeps in-frame clones and lacks some. This table holds fewer than 100,000 clones, 55% to 80% found once. Sequenced input: PBMCs. These receptors all come from a female donor in good health and CMV-seronegative.

The rearrangement links TRBV7-8 to TRBJ1-5; weak D call: TRBD1 (5 bases). Germline assignment: CDR1 SGHVS and CDR2 FQNEAQ. The CDR3 sequence is 14 residues long. V shed 4 bases and J shed 4 bases, with 11 bases lying between them. The CDR3 is CASSYQGNNQPQHF. Here the CDR3 DNA reads TGTGCCAGCAGCTATCAGGGCAATAATCAGCCCCAGCATTTT.

This clone was detected only a few times. The V and J genes are TRBV6-1 and TRBJ2-7; 8 bases align to TRBD2. The germline gives CDR1 MNHNS, CDR2 SASEGT. Unmatched junction bases numbered 12, after V lost 7 bases and J lost 7 bases. The CDR3 has 14 amino acids. CDR3 in amino acids: CASTGGLGTLEQYF. In nucleotides, the CDR3 is TGTGCCAGCACGGGGGGACTAGGGACCTTGGAGCAGTACTTC.

The CDR3 DNA reads as TGTGCCAGCAGACCTCCCGGACAGGGATCCGACTACACCTTC. Its protein product is CASRPPGQGSDYTF. The V call is TRBV6-6, the J call TRBJ1-2, with 8 bases identical to TRBD1. The CDR3 totals 14 residues. Germline V gives CDR1 MNHNY, CDR2 SVGAGI (reference sequence). The V gene end was trimmed by 6 bases and the J gene end by 10 bases; junction bases not matched to a gene: 13.

This chain joins TRBV5-1 and TRBJ2-7; 8 bases match TRBD2. Germline V CDR1 and CDR2: SGHRS, YFSETQ. With 3 bases clipped from V and 5 bases from J, the junction kept 7 bases outside the gene matches. The CDR3 extends over 14 amino acids. The CDR3 DNA reads TGCGCCAGCAGCTCGGGACTAGGGGGGGACGAGCAGTACTTC. Translated: CASSSGLGGDEQYF.

The chain links TRBV19 to TRBJ2-7; 12 nucleotides match TRBD2. The junction had 8 bases not matched to a gene; V was cut back by 5 bases and J by 3 bases. Germline-derived CDR1 and CDR2 are LNHDA and SQIVND (reference sequence). CDR3 size: 16 residues. Here the CDR3 DNA reads TGTGCCAGTAGTGGGCTAGCGGGGGGGGCTCGCTACGAGCAGTACTTC. This gives the protein CASSGLAGGARYEQYF.

The chain couples TRBV7-8 to TRBJ1-1; 9 positions match TRBD1. After removal of 8 bases from V and 2 bases from J, the junction contained 3 bases not matched to a gene. The CDR3 has 13 amino acids. Germline assignment: CDR1 SGHVS and CDR2 FQNEAQ. The CDR3 bases are TGTGCCAGCGGGGACAGGGTTAACACTGAAGCTTTCTTT. Translated: CASGDRVNTEAFF.

The chain is built from TRBV5-6 and TRBJ2-1; D uncertain. With 2 bases removed from V and 7 bases from J, the gap between germline ends came to 7 bases. Germline V gene data show CDR1 as SGHDT and CDR2 as YYEEEE. The CDR3 runs to 12 residues. Here the CDR3 DNA reads TGTGCCAGCAGCTTTCTACTAAATGAGCAGTTCTTC. Translation: CASSFLLNEQFF. The full variable domain, rest sourced from reference TRBV5-6 and TRBJ2-1, is DAGVTQSPTHLIKTRGQQVTLRCSPKSGHDTVSWYQQALGQGPQFIFQYYEEEERQRGNFPDRFSGHQFPNYSSELNVNALLLGDSALYLCASSFLLNEQFFGPGTRLTVL.

The V and J genes are TRBV7-2 and TRBJ2-7; D is possibly TRBD2 (6 bases). The CDR3 has 13 residues. Germline V gene sequence: CDR1 SGHTA, CDR2 FQGNSA. Deletions cut 4 bases from V and 1 base from J, with 8 bases between. CDR3 protein: CASSSGGSYEQYF. CDR3 in DNA: TGTGCCAGCAGCTCTGGGGGGTCCTACGAGCAGTACTTC.

The V and J genes are TRBV20-1 and TRBJ1-2; D is undetermined. Germline values: CDR1 DFQATT, CDR2 SNEGSKA (reference sequence). The V gene lost 7 bases and the J gene lost 2 bases, with 8 bases spanning the gap. The CDR3 is 11 residues long. The CDR3 spells CSVPRNYGYTF. The CDR3 DNA sequence: TGCAGTGTACCGAGAAACTATGGCTACACCTTC.

The chain carries TRBV2 and TRBJ2-7; D may be TRBD1 (5 bases). CDR3 length equals 11 residues. The germline V and J ends were trimmed by 2 bases and 9 bases, with 8 bases remaining between them. Per germline, CDR1 SNHLY and CDR2 FYNNEI. CDR3 loop: CASSEMGLQYF. The CDR3 DNA is TGTGCCAGCAGTGAAATGGGGCTGCAGTACTTC. Together with reference TRBV2 and TRBJ2-7, the CDR3 gives the full variable domain: EPEVTQTPSHQVTQMGQEVILRCVPISNHLYFYWYRQILGQKVEFLVSFYNNEISEKSEIFDDQFSVERPDGSNFTLKIRSTKLEDSAMYFCASSEMGLQYFGPGTRLTVT.

J is TRBJ1-1 and V is TRBV14; D is perhaps TRBD1 (6 bases). V shed 9 bases and J shed 0 bases, with 14 bases lying between them. The CDR3 runs 14 residues. Germline-derived CDR1 and CDR2 are SGHDN and FVKESK. The CDR3 protein is CASTRGIMNTEAFF. CDR3 nucleotide sequence: TGTGCCAGTACCAGGGGCATTATGAACACTGAAGCTTTCTTT.

CDR3 residues: CASSEQGPRQPQHF. DNA of the CDR3: TGTGCCAGCAGTGAACAGGGCCCAAGGCAGCCCCAGCATTTT. The chain employs TRBV6-1 and TRBJ1-5, with D perhaps matching TRBD1 (5 bases). The germline V gene has CDR1 MNHNS and CDR2 SASEGT. Trimming stripped 2 bases from V and 7 bases from J, with 12 bases between. The CDR3 has 14 residues.

Only one count was recorded for this clone. The chain is built from TRBV15 and TRBJ2-3; D might be TRBD1 (5 bases). The length of the CDR3 is 11 residues. Germline assignment: CDR1 LNHNV and CDR2 YYDKDF (reference sequence). V was pared by 6 bases and J by 6 bases, with 7 bases between. The CDR3: CATRGPDTQYF. CDR3 nucleotides: TGTGCCACCAGGGGGCCCGATACGCAGTATTTT.

Comment on this clone: One junction end does not reproduce the germline sequence, and a read error may be involved. V and J are TRBV27 and TRBJ1-2; 10 nucleotides align to TRBD1. Germline CDR1 is MNHEY and CDR2 is SMNVEV (reference sequence). The CDR3 is 14 residues long. CDR3 coding DNA: TGTGCCAGCAGTTATACCGGGACAGGGGATGGCTACCCCTTC. The encoded protein is CASSYTGTGDGYPF.

This clone has only a few counts. This chain connects TRBV6-6 to TRBJ1-1; 10 bases line up with TRBD1. V shed 5 bases, J shed 6 bases, and the junction held 9 bases outside the gene matches. Looked up from germline, CDR1 is MNHNY and CDR2 is SVGAGI (reference sequence). The CDR3 has 15 residues. CDR3 amino acids: CASSPGQGQVAEAFF. The CDR3 DNA is TGTGCCAGCAGTCCGGGACAGGGGCAGGTCGCTGAAGCTTTCTTT.

The V call is TRBV7-9, the J call TRBJ2-5, with D possibly being TRBD1 (5 bases). Trimming left V 3 bases short and J 4 bases short, with 12 bases between. The CDR3 covers 14 residues. Looked up from germline, CDR1 is SEHNR and CDR2 is FQNEAQ (reference sequence). This CDR3 reads CASSLVPGRETQYF. CDR3 bases: TGTGCCAGCAGCTTGGTGCCAGGGCGAGAGACCCAGTACTTC.

This clone has more than one count but fewer than ten. This rearrangement joins TRBV4-1 to TRBJ1-1; TRBD1 matches 7 bases. J lost 1 base, V lost 4 bases, and 3 bases had no gene match. The germline V gene encodes CDR1 MGHRA and CDR2 YSYEKL. The CDR3 has 14 amino acids. The CDR3 sequence is CASSPRTGNTEAFF. CDR3 sequence (DNA): TGCGCCAGCAGCCCCCGGACAGGGAACACTGAAGCTTTCTTT.

This chain links TRBV6-4 with TRBJ1-6, with 9 bases fitting TRBD1. CDR3 length equals 16 residues. Per the germline V gene, CDR1 is MRHNA and CDR2 is SNTAGT. With V trimmed by 4 bases and J by 7 bases, 8 bases remained unmatched. The CDR3, as DNA: TGTGCCAGCAGTGTAGGGACAGGGTGGTGGAATTCACCCCTCCACTTT. Residues: CASSVGTGWWNSPLHF.

This clone occurred a few times. The chain couples TRBV18 to TRBJ1-2, with 9 bases fitting TRBD1. Trimming at V came to 2 bases and at J to 8 bases, leaving 12 bases not matched to a gene. Germline V gene lookup returns CDR1 KGHSH and CDR2 LQKENI. The CDR3 extends over 16 amino acids. CDR3 bases: TGTGCCAGCTCACCATCTATGGGACAGGGCCTGGGAGGCTACACCTTC. It specifies CASSPSMGQGLGGYTF.

This clone was observed a few times. This rearrangement joins TRBV5-5 to TRBJ2-2; D possibly corresponds to TRBD2 (5 bases). Trimming took off 0 bases at V and 1 base at J, with 7 bases between the two ends. Per the germline V gene, CDR1 is SGHKS and CDR2 is YYEKEE (reference sequence). The CDR3 spans 15 residues. This CDR3 reads CASSLAGLNTGELFF. The CDR3 DNA sequence: TGTGCCAGCAGCTTGGCGGGGTTGAACACCGGGGAGCTGTTTTTT. Together with reference TRBV5-5 and TRBJ2-2, the CDR3 gives the full variable domain: DAGVTQSPTHLIKTRGQQVTLRCSPISGHKSVSWYQQVLGQGPQFIFQYYEKEERGRGNFPDRFSARQFPNYSSELNVNALLLGDSALYLCASSLAGLNTGELFFGEGSRLTVL.

CDR3 protein: CASSALMASNYGYTF. The CDR3 coding sequence is TGTGCCAGCAGCGCTCTCATGGCCTCTAACTATGGCTACACCTTC. The V call is TRBV6-5, the J call TRBJ1-2; D gene ambiguous. Germline V gene sequence: CDR1 MNHEY, CDR2 SVGAGI. V lost 6 bases and J 0 bases, leaving 14 bases between the germline ends. This CDR3 contains 15 residues.

This chain connects TRBV6-1 to TRBJ1-1, with D maybe TRBD1 (5 bases). The length of the CDR3 is 13 residues. Germline assignment: CDR1 MNHNS and CDR2 SASEGT. Trimming removed 11 bases at V and 1 base at J, with 14 bases between. The CDR3 DNA reads as TGTGCCGGGGGACTGGCTGAGAACACTGAAGCTTTCTTT. It specifies CAGGLAENTEAFF.

The chain has TRBV7-6 and TRBJ2-2, with D perhaps TRBD1 (5 bases). Trimming pared 5 bases from V and 0 bases from J, leaving 7 bases between. The CDR3 sequence is 14 residues long. The germline gives CDR1 SGHVS, CDR2 FNYEAQ. The CDR3, as DNA: TGTGCCAGCAGCCGACAGCCGAACACCGGGGAGCTGTTTTTT. Amino acid sequence: CASSRQPNTGELFF.

The rearrangement uses TRBV30 and TRBJ1-1; TRBD1 matches 8 bases. The CDR3 contains 14 residues. Germline loops: CDR1 GTSNPN, CDR2 SVGIG (reference sequence). The trim removed 0 bases at V and 4 bases at J, leaving 4 bases unmatched. In DNA form, the CDR3 reads TGTGCCTGGAGTGTCTCGACAGGGGCCACTGAAGCTTTCTTT. This translates into CAWSVSTGATEAFF.

The chain is built from TRBV29-1 and TRBJ1-1, with 10 bases lining up with TRBD1. The CDR3 has 13 residues. After removal of 5 bases from V and 5 bases from J, the junction contained 5 bases not matched to a gene. CDR1 SQVTM and CDR2 ANQGSEA come from the germline V gene. In DNA, the CDR3 is TGCAGCGTTCTGGGACAGGGGCCGACTGAAGCTTTCTTT. Its translation: CSVLGQGPTEAFF.